A selection of T cell receptor beta chains follows, all from one sample in a study of control samples from healthy donors and cancer patients. Sequenced by immunoSEQ multiplex PCR; TCRdb stores in-frame clones only, minus some. Of roughly 180,000 clones in the sample, about 94% were seen once. The specimen sequenced was blood. Receptors were obtained from a woman in her sixties or seventies in good health. CDR3s include the opening cysteine and the closing phenylalanine or tryptophan. A D gene is named only where the DNA matches it firmly. Clone size is shown for a subset of rows, as once, few, many or a class of expanded clone.

j_call	clone_size	v_call	cdr3_length	d_call	cdr3_aa	cdr3_nt
TRBJ2-4	NA	TRBV4-3	15	TRBD2	CASSQVGLAGNIQYF	TGCGCCAGCAGCCAAGTTGGACTAGCGGGGAACATTCAGTACTTC
TRBJ2-7	NA	TRBV5-6	15	TRBD1	CASSLRDRGPYEQYF	TGTGCCAGCAGCTTAAGGGACAGGGGTCCCTACGAGCAGTACTTC
TRBJ1-6	NA	TRBV24-1	16	TRBD1	CATSDYRTGPNSPLHF	TGTGCCACCAGTGACTACCGGACAGGTCCTAATTCACCCCTCCACTTT
TRBJ1-1	NA	TRBV18	13	NA	CASSRGGDTEAFF	TGTGCCAGCTCACGTGGGGGGGACACTGAAGCTTTCTTT
TRBJ1-5	once	TRBV7-9	13	NA	CASSSDGNQPQHF	TGTGCCAGCAGCTCGGATGGCAATCAGCCCCAGCATTTT
TRBJ1-2	NA	TRBV24-1	12	NA	CATSDGLGGYTF	TGTGCCACCAGTGACGGGCTCGGTGGCTACACCTTC
TRBJ2-1	NA	TRBV18	14	NA	CASTIGGPYNEQFF	TGTGCCAGCACAATCGGGGGGCCCTACAATGAGCAGTTCTTC
TRBJ2-2	NA	TRBV6-6	16	TRBD2	CASNPAGGMNTGELFF	TGTGCCAGCAACCCAGCGGGGGGGATGAACACCGGGGAGCTGTTTTTT
TRBJ2-5	NA	TRBV4-3	15	TRBD2	CASSQNRDYPGTQYF	TGCGCCAGCAGCCAAAACCGGGACTACCCGGGGACCCAGTACTTC
TRBJ2-5	NA	TRBV7-2	13	NA	CASSFQEIETQYF	TGTGCCAGCAGCTTTCAGGAGATAGAGACCCAGTACTTC
TRBJ1-2	NA	TRBV27	16	TRBD1	CASNDETGTGLYGYTF	TGTGCCAGCAACGACGAAACCGGGACAGGGCTTTATGGCTACACCTTC
TRBJ1-3	NA	TRBV18	14	NA	CASSQMDSGNTIYF	TGTGCCAGCTCACAAATGGACTCTGGAAACACCATATATTTT
TRBJ1-6	NA	TRBV7-2	15	TRBD1	CASSQGAVYNSPLHF	TGTGCCAGCTCTCAGGGGGCGGTTTATAATTCACCCCTCCACTTT
TRBJ1-4	once	TRBV2	14	TRBD1	CASSRRTGNEKLFF	TGTGCCAGCAGCCGAAGGACAGGGAACGAAAAACTGTTTTTT
TRBJ2-7	NA	TRBV6-6	14	TRBD2	CASSRGGGIYEQYF	TGTGCCAGCAGTCGGGGGGGCGGAATCTACGAGCAGTACTTC
TRBJ1-5	NA	TRBV10-3	17	TRBD1	CAISEKNQGGGNQPQHF	TGTGCCATCAGTGAGAAAAACCAGGGGGGGGGCAATCAGCCCCAGCATTTT
TRBJ1-2	NA	TRBV7-9	14	NA	CASNRDKRNYGYTF	TGTGCCAGCAACAGGGACAAACGGAACTATGGCTACACCTTC
TRBJ2-3	NA	TRBV11-2	16	NA	CASSLLAGTPPDTQYF	TGTGCCAGCAGCTTACTGGCGGGTACTCCCCCAGATACGCAGTATTTT
TRBJ1-6	NA	TRBV11-2	16	TRBD1	CASSLVTGADNSPLHF	TGTGCCAGCAGCTTAGTCACAGGGGCCGATAATTCACCCCTCCACTTT
TRBJ1-6	NA	TRBV25-1	15	NA	CASSEDTGYNSPLHF	TGTGCCAGCAGTGAAGATACAGGTTATAATTCACCCCTCCACTTT
TRBJ2-5	NA	TRBV5-1	14	NA	CASSLPDGSETQYF	TGCGCCAGCAGCTTACCGGACGGGTCAGAGACCCAGTACTTC
TRBJ1-5	NA	TRBV15	13	NA	CATSRQLNQPQHF	TGTGCCACCAGCAGACAACTCAATCAGCCCCAGCATTTT
TRBJ1-5	once	TRBV27	15	NA	CASSYEGGSNQPQHF	TGTGCCAGCAGTTACGAGGGGGGTAGCAATCAGCCCCAGCATTTT
TRBJ1-2	NA	TRBV7-9	16	NA	CASSPPDRYLVYGYTF	TGTGCCAGCAGCCCACCAGACAGGTATCTGGTCTATGGCTACACCTTC
TRBJ1-1	NA	TRBV29-1	13	NA	CSATKQGNTEAFF	TGCAGCGCAACGAAACAGGGGAACACTGAAGCTTTCTTT
TRBJ2-2	once	TRBV27	13	NA	CASSPRGSGELFF	TGTGCCAGCAGTCCACGGGGGTCCGGGGAGCTGTTTTTT